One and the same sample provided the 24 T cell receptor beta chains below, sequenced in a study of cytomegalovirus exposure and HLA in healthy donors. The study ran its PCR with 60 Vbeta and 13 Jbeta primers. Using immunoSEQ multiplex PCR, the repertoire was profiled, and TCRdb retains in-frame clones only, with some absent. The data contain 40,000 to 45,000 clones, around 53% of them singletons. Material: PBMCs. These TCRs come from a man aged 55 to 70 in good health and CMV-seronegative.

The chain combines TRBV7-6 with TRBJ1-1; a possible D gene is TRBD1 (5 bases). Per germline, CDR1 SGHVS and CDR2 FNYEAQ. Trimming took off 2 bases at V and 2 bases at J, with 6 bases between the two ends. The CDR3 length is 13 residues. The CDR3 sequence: CASSLRGNTEAFF. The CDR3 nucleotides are TGTGCCAGCAGCTTAAGGGGTAACACTGAAGCTTTCTTT.

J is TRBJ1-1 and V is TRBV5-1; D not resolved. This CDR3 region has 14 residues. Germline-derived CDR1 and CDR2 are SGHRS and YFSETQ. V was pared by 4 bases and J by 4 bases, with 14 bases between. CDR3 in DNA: TGCGCCAGCAGCGCATCCGGAGATGGCACTGAAGCTTTCTTT. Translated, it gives CASSASGDGTEAFF.

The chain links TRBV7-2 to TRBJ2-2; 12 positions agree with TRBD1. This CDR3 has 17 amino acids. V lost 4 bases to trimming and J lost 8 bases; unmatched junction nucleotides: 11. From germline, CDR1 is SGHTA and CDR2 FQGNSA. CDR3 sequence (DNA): TGTGCCAGCAGCTCCCACCCCGGGACAGGGGGCTTTGGGGAGCTGTTTTTT. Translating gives CASSSHPGTGGFGELFF.

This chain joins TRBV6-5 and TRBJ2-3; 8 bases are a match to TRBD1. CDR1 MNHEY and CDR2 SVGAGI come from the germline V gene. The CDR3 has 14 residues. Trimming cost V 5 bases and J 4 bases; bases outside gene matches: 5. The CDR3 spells CASSADRAADTQYF. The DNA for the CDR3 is TGTGCCAGCAGTGCGGACAGGGCAGCAGATACGCAGTATTTT.

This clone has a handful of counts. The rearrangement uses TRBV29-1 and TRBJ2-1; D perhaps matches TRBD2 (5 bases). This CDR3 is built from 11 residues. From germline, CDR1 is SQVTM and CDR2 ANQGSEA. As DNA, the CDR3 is TGCAGTGGACTCTCCTACAATGAGCAGTTCTTC. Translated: CSGLSYNEQFF.

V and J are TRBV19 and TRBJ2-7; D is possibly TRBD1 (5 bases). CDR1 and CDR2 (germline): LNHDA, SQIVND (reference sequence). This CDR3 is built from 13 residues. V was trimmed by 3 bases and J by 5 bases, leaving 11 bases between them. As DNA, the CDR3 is TGTGCCAGTAGTATCGGCAGGGTCGACGAGCAGTACTTC. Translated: CASSIGRVDEQYF.

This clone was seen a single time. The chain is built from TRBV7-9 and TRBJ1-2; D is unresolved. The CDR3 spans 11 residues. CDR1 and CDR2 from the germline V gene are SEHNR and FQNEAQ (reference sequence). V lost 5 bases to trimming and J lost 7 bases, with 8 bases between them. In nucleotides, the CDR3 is TGTGCCAGCAGCCGACAAGGTGGCTACACCTTC. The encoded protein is CASSRQGGYTF.

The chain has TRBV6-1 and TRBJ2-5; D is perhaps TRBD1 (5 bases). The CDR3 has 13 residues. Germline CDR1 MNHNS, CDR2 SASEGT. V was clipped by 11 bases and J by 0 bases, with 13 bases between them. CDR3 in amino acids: CAARKQDQETQYF. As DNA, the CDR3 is TGTGCCGCACGTAAACAGGACCAAGAGACCCAGTACTTC.

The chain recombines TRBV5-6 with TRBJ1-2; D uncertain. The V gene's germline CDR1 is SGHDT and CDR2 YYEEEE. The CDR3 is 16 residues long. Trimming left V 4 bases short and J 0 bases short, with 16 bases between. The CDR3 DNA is TGTGCCAGCAGCCGAGCAGCGGGGAGGACTAACTATGGCTACACCTTC. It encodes CASSRAAGRTNYGYTF. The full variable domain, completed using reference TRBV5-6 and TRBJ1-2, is DAGVTQSPTHLIKTRGQQVTLRCSPKSGHDTVSWYQQALGQGPQFIFQYYEEEERQRGNFPDRFSGHQFPNYSSELNVNALLLGDSALYLCASSRAAGRTNYGYTFGSGTRLTVV.

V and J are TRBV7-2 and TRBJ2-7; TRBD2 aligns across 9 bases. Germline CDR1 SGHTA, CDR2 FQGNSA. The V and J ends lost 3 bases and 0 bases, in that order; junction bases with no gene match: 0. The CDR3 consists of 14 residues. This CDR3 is CASSFSGSSYEQYF. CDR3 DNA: TGTGCCAGCAGCTTTAGCGGGAGCTCCTACGAGCAGTACTTC.

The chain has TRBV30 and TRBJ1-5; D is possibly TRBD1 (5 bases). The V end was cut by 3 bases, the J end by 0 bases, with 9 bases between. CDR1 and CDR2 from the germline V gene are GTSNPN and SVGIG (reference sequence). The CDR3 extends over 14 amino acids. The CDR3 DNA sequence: TGTGCCTGGAGACCCGACAGTAGCAATCAGCCCCAGCATTTT. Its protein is CAWRPDSSNQPQHF. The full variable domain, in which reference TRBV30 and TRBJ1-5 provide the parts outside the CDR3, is SQTIHQWPATLVQPVGSPLSLECTVEGTSNPNLYWYRQAAGRGLQLLFYSVGIGQISSEVPQNLSASRPQDRQFILSSKKLLLSDSGFYLCAWRPDSSNQPQHFGDGTRLSIL.

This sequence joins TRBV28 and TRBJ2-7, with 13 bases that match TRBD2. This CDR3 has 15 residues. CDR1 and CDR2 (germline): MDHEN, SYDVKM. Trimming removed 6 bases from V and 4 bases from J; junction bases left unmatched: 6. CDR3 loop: CASSLTSGRVYEQYF. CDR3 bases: TGTGCCAGCAGCCTTACTAGCGGGAGGGTTTACGAGCAGTACTTC.

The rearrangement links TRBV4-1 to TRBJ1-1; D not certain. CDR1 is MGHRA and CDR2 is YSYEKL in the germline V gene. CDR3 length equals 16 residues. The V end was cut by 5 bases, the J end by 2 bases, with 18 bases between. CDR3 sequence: CASSKAETEENTEAFF. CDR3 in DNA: TGCGCCAGCAGCAAAGCCGAGACTGAGGAAAACACTGAAGCTTTCTTT.

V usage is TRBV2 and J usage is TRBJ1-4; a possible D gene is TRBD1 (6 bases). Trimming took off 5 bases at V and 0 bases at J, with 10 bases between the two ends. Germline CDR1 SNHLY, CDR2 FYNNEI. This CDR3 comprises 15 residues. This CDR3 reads CASSIDRTTNEKLFF. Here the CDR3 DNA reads TGTGCCAGCAGTATAGACAGGACAACTAATGAAAAACTGTTTTTT.

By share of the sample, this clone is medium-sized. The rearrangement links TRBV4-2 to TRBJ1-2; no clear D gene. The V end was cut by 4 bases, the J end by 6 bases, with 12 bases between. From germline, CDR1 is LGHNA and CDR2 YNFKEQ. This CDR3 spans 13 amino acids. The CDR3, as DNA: TGTGCCAGCAGCCTTGACGGGAGGGATGGCTACACCTTC. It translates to CASSLDGRDGYTF.

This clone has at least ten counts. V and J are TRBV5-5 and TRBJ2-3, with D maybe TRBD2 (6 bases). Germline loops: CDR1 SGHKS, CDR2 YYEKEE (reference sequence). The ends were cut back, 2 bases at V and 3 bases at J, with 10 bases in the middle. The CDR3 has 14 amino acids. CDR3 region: CASSFGGWTDTQYF. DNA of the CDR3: TGTGCCAGCAGCTTCGGAGGGTGGACAGATACGCAGTATTTT.

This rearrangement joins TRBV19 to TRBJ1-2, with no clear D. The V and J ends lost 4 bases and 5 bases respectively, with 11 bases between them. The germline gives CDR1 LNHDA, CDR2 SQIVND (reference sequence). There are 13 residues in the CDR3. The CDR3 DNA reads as TGTGCCAGTAGTAGGGCGGGCGATTATGGCTACACCTTC. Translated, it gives CASSRAGDYGYTF.

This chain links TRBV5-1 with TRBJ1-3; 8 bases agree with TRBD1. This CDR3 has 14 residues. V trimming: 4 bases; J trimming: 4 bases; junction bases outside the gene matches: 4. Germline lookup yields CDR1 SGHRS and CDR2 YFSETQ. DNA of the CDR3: TGCGCCAGCAGCCCTGGACAGGGCGGAAACACCATATATTTT. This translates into CASSPGQGGNTIYF. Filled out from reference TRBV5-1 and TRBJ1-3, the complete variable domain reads KAGVTQTPRYLIKTRGQQVTLSCSPISGHRSVSWYQQTPGQGLQFLFEYFSETQRNKGNFPGRFSGRQFSNSRSEMNVSTLELGDSALYLCASSPGQGGNTIYFGEGSWLTVV.

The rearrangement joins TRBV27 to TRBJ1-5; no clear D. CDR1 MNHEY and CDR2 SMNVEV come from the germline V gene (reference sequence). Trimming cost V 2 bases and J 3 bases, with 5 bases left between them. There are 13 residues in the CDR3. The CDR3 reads CASSLQANQPQHF. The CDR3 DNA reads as TGTGCCAGCAGTTTACAGGCCAATCAGCCCCAGCATTTT.

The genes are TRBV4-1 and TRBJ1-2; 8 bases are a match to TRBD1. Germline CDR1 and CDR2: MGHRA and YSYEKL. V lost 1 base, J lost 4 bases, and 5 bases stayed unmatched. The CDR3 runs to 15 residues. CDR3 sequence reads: CASSQARGQGYGYTF. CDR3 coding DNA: TGCGCCAGCAGCCAAGCCAGGGGGCAGGGCTATGGCTACACCTTC.

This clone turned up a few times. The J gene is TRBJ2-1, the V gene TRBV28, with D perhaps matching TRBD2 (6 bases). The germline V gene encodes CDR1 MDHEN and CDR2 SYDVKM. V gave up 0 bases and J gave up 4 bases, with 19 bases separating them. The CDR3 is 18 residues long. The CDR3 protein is CASSLWGFAGPLYNEQFF. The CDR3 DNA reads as TGTGCCAGCAGTTTATGGGGCTTTGCGGGGCCACTGTACAATGAGCAGTTCTTC.

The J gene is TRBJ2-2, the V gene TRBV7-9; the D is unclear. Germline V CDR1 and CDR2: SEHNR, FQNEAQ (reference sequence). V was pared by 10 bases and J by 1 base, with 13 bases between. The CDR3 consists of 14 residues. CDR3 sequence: CATGTELNTGELFF. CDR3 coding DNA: TGTGCCACCGGTACAGAATTGAACACCGGGGAGCTGTTTTTT.

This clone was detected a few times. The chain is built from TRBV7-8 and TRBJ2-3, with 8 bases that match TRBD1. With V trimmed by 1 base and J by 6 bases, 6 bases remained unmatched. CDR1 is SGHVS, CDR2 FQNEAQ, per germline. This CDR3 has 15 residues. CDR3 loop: CASSLVSGGADTQYF. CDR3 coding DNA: TGTGCCAGCAGCTTAGTGTCAGGGGGCGCCGATACGCAGTATTTT.

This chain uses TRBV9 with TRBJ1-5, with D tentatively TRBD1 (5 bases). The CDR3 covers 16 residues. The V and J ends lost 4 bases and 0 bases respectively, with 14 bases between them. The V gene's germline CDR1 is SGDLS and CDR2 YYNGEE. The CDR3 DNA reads TGTGCCAGCAGCCAAGGGGTGGGGAATAGCAATCAGCCCCAGCATTTT. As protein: CASSQGVGNSNQPQHF.